Given below is one TCR beta chain in context. Per the original methods: It was from reference gene primer amplification that nucleated cell counts were estimated. Assay: immunoSEQ multiplex PCR; the TCRdb copy retains only in-frame clones and omits some. V and J calls and clone size are as listed in that table; D and trimming were resolved from the DNA. The repertoire holds over 200,000 clones, with roughly 80% as singletons. This CDR3 has 14 amino acids. Germline CDR1 and CDR2: SGHTA and FQGTGA. The J segment lost 5 bases and the V segment lost 6 bases, leaving 4 bases of the junction unmatched. This entry is derived from a study of blood T cell repertoires in COVID-19. At the level of the study: Samples of COVID-19 (acute and convalescent) were obtained from the United States, Italy and Spain. PBMCs, B-cell-depleted T cells, or T cells provided the cDNA or gDNA that made up the material.

This receptor was taken from an elderly woman with COVID-19, enrolled during active disease. The V and J genes are TRBV7-3 and TRBJ2-3; TRBD2 agrees at 11 bases. Sample: peripheral blood. CDR3 coding DNA: TGTGCCAGCAGGTCCCTAGCGGGGGGAGATACGCAGTATTTT. It encodes CASRSLAGGDTQYF.